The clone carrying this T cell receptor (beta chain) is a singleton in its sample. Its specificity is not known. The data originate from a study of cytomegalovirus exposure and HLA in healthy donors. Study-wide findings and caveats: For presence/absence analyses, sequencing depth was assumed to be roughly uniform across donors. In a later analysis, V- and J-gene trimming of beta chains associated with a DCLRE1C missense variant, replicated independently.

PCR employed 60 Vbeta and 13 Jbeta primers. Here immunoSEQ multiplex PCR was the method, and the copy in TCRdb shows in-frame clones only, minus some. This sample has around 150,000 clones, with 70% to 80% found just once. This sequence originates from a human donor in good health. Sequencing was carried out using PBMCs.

CDR3 sequence (DNA): TGCGCCAGCAGCTTGGGGTCAGGGACTCATAGCAATCAGCCCCAGCATTTT. It encodes CASSLGSGTHSNQPQHF. V and J are TRBV5-1 and TRBJ1-5, with D possibly being TRBD1 (5 bases). Trimming removed 0 bases at V and 0 bases at J, with 13 bases between. Germline CDR1 is SGHRS and CDR2 is YFSETQ. This CDR3 region has 17 residues.